The clone carrying this T cell receptor (beta chain) was observed a handful of times. Its antigen is undetermined. The data were taken from a study of OX40 agonist ivuxolimab in advanced cancers. Whole-study context: Hepatocellular carcinoma, melanoma, renal cell or head and neck cancer affected the dose-escalation patients. Study conclusions and caveats: Averaging showed that CD8+ T cells had more expanded clones than CD4+ did.

Method: immunoSEQ multiplex PCR; TCRdb's copy keeps in-frame clones and lacks some. The data show about 60,000 clones, around 85% seen once. Germline V gives CDR1 MGHRA, CDR2 YSYEKL. Trimming stripped 0 bases from V and 11 bases from J, with 13 bases between. The CDR3 has 13 residues. Blood specimens came from baseline, cycle 4 day 1, and cycle 7 day 1. Sample: CD4+ or CD8+ T cells sorted from blood, taken in a trial of the OX40 agonist ivuxolimab. The sequence derives from an adult with an advanced solid tumor such as melanoma, head and neck, liver or kidney cancer. This chain connects TRBV4-1 to TRBJ1-1; D gene unclear. CDR3 coding DNA: TGCGCCAGCAGCCAAGATCTGGGAGGAACGGCTTTCTTT. Protein product: CASSQDLGGTAFF.